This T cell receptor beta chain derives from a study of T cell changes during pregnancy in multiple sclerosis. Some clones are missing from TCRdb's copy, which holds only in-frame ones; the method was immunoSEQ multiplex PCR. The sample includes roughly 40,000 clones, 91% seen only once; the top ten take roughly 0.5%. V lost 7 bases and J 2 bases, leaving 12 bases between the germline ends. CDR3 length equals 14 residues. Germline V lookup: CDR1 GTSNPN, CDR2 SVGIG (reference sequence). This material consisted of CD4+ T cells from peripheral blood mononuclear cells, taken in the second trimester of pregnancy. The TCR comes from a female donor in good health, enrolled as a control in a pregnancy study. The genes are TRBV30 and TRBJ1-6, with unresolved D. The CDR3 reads CASKPGAYNSPLHF. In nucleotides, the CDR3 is TGTGCCTCCAAACCCGGAGCCTATAATTCACCCCTCCACTTT.